The clone carrying this TCR beta chain was seen many times. Antigen: not known. The CDR3 has 15 amino acids. Germline V gene data show CDR1 as MDHEN and CDR2 as SYDVKM. V lost 2 bases, J lost 0 bases, and 10 bases lay in between. The data derive from a study of regulatory T cells in long-lasting Graves disease. About the research overall: To qualify as persistent, Graves' disease required over 5 years of antithyroid drugs with positive TSH receptor antibodies. Study observations and caveats: Segments TRBV28, TRBJ1-2 and TRBJ2-5 showed preferential usage in persistent disease.

Time point: persistent/refractory GD, antithyroid drugs over 5 years with positive TRAb. Construction of the TCR library relied on RNA isolated from PBMCs. From each patient, about 8.5 milliliters of peripheral blood was drawn and collected into an EDTA anticoagulant tube. Arm-PCR with iRepertoire HTBI primers amplified the CDR3 regions for these TCR beta libraries. TCRdb analysed the multiplex PCR reads with MiXCR anew, one entry per CDR3 protein. The data show roughly 400,000 distinct CDR3 sequences, roughly a fifth seen once. The starting material was peripheral blood mononuclear cells (PBMCs), obtained when the disease was refractory, from a patient treated with antithyroid drugs. This TCR was recovered from a female donor with Graves disease. This rearrangement joins TRBV28 to TRBJ1-2, with D possibly TRBD1 on 6 matching bases. CDR3 bases: TGTGCCAGCAGTTTACGGGACACCCCTAACTATGGCTACACCTTC. As protein: CASSLRDTPNYGYTF.